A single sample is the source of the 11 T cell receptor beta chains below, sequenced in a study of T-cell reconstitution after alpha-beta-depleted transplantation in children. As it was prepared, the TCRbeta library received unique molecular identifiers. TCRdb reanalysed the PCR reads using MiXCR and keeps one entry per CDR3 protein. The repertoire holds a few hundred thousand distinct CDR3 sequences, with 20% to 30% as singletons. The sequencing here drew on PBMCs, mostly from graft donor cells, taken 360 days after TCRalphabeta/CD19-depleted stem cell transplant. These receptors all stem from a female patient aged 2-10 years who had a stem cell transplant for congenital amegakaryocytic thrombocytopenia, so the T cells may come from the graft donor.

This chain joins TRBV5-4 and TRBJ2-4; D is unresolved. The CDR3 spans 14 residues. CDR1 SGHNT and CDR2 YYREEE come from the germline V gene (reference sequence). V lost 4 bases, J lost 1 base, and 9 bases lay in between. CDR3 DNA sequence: TGTGCCAGCAGCCGTGATGGGGCCAAAAACATTCAGTACTTC. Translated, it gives CASSRDGAKNIQYF.

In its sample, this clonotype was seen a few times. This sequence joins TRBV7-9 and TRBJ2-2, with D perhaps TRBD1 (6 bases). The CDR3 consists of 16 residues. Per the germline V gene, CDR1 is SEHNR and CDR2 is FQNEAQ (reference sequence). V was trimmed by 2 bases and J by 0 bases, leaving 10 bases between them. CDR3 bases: TGTGCCAGCAGCTTAAGGGACACTTCGAACACCGGGGAGCTGTTTTTT. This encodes CASSLRDTSNTGELFF.

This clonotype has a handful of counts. CDR3 region: CASSLRDYDTQYF. The CDR3 region has the DNA TGTGCCAGCAGCCTCCGGGACTACGATACGCAGTATTTT. The chain has TRBV28 and TRBJ2-3; the match to TRBD2 covers 7 bases. The germline V gene has CDR1 MDHEN and CDR2 SYDVKM. The CDR3 spans 13 residues. V was clipped by 6 bases and J by 6 bases; unmatched bases: 6.

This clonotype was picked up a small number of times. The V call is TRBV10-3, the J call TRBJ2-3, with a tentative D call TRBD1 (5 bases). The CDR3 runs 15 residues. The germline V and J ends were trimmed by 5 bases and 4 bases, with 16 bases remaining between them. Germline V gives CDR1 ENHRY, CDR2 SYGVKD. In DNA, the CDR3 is TGTGCCATCAGTAGGGATCAGGGTACGTCAGATACGCAGTATTTT. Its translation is CAISRDQGTSDTQYF.

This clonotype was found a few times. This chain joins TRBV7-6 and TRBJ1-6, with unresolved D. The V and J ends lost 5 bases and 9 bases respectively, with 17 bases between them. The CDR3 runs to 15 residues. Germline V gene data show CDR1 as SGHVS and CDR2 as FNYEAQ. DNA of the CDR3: TGTGCCAGCAGCGCTACACCGACCTCGCGTTCACCCCTCCACTTT. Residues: CASSATPTSRSPLHF.

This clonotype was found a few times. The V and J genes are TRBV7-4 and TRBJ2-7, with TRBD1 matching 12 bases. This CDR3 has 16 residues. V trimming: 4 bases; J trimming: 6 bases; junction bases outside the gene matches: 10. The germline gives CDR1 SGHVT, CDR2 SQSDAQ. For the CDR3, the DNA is TGTGCCAGCAGCTCAAGGCCGGGACAGGGGGCGGTCGAGCAGTACTTC. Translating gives CASSSRPGQGAVEQYF. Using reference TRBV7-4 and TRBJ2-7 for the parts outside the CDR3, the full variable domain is GAGVSQSPRYKVAKRGRDVALRCDSISGHVTLYWYRQTLGQGSEVLTYSQSDAQRDKSGRPSGRFSAERPERSVSTLKIQRTEQGDSAVYLCASSSRPGQGAVEQYFGPGTRLTVT.

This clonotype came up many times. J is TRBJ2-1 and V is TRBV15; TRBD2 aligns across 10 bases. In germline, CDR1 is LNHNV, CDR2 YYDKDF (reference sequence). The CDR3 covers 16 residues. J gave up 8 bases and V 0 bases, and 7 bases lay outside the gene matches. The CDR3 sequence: CATSRDSGTSADEQFF. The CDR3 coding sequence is TGTGCCACCAGCAGAGATAGTGGGACTAGCGCCGATGAGCAGTTCTTC.

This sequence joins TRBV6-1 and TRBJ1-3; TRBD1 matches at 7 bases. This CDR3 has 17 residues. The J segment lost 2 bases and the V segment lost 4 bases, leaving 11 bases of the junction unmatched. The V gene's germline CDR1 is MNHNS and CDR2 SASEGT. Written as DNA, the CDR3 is TGTGCCAGCAGTGGACGACAGGGTATTTATCCTGGAAACACCATATATTTT. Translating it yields CASSGRQGIYPGNTIYF.

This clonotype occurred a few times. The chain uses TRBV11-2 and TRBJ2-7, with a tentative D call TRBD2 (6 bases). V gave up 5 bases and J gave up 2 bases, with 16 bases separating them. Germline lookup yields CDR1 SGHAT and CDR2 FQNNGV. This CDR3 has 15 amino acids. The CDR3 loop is CASSPGLALPYEQYF. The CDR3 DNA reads TGTGCCAGCAGCCCCGGGCTAGCGCTTCCCTACGAGCAGTACTTC. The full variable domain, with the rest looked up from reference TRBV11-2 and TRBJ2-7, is EAGVAQSPRYKIIEKRQSVAFWCNPISGHATLYWYQQILGQGPKLLIQFQNNGVVDDSQLPKDRFSAERLKGVDSTLKIQPAKLEDSAVYLCASSPGLALPYEQYFGPGTRLTVT.

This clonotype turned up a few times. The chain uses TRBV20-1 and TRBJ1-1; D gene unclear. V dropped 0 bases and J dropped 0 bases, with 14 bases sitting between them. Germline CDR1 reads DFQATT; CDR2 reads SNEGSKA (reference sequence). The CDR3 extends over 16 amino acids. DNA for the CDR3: TGCAGTGCTAGAGATACGCCGCGGTTTATGAACACTGAAGCTTTCTTT. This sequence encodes CSARDTPRFMNTEAFF.

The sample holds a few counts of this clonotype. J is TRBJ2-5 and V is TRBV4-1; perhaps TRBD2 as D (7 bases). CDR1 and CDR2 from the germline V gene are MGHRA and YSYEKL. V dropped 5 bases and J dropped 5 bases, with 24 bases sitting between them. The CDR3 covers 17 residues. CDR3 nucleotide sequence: TGCGCCAGCAGCGTAGGGAGGGGGACAATTTTAAGCGAGACCCAGTACTTC. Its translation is CASSVGRGTILSETQYF.